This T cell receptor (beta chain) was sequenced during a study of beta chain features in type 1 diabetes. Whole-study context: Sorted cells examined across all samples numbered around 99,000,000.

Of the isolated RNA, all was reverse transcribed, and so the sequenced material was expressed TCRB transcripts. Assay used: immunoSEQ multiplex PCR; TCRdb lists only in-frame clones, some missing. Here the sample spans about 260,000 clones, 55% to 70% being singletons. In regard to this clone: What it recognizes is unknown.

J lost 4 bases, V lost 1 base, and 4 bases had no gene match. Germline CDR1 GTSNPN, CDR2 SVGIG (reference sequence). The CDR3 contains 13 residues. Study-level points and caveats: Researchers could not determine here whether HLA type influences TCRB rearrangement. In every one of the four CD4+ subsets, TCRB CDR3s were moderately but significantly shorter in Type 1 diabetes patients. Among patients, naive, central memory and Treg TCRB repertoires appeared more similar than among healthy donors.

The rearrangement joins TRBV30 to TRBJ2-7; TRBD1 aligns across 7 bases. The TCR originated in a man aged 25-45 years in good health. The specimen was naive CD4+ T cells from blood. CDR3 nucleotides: TGTGCCTGGAGTGGACAGGGAGCTTACGAGCAGTACTTC. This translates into CAWSGQGAYEQYF.